The present entry profiles one T cell receptor (beta chain) with its context. TCR beta CDR3 sequences were amplified from RNA transcripts. In the first-round RT-PCR of the TCR CDR3, the HTBI primer set was used. TCRdb re-analysed the multiplex PCR reads in MiXCR, keeping a single row per CDR3 protein. The data hold about 380,000 distinct CDR3 sequences, with about 18% observed a single time. This sample is part of a study of T cells in Graves' hyperthyroidism and ophthalmopathy. Trimming cost V 0 bases and J 3 bases; bases outside gene matches: 4. Per the germline V gene, CDR1 is SGHNT and CDR2 is YYREEE (reference sequence). This CDR3 has 15 amino acids.

This clonotype was obtained from a man between 18 and 29 years old with Graves' ophthalmopathy. The chain links TRBV5-4 to TRBJ2-7, with 9 nucleotides matching TRBD1. Sequencing input: blood. The DNA of the CDR3 is TGTGCCAGCAGCTTGGCCGGGACAGGGCGCTACGAGCAGTACTTC. It codes for CASSLAGTGRYEQYF.